This T cell receptor beta chain was captured by sequencing in a study of T cell clonotyping in hematopoietic cell transplantation. Study-level results: At the given depth, recipient repertoires were over 95% de novo clonotypes.

Time point specified: recipient sample about 28 days before transplant, after cytoreduction. A remark on this clone: The antigen remains undetermined.

Germline lookup yields CDR1 SGHTA and CDR2 FQGNSA. CDR3 length: 16 amino acids. Between the trimmed V and J ends, which lost 5 bases and 5 bases, there was a span of 21 bases. Clones were read by immunoSEQ multiplex PCR, and TCRdb kept only the in-frame ones, dropping some. The sample gives tens of thousands of clones, 75% to 90% of which show up once; 2.5% to 3% is in the top ten. V and J are TRBV7-2 and TRBJ2-5; either TRBD1 or TRBD2 may supply D (5 bases each). This TCR was recovered from a man in his sixties with acute myeloid leukemia. Some clones in this sample may be carry-over from other donors' samples. The sequencing here drew on peripheral blood mononuclear cells, taken before stem cell transplant. In DNA, the CDR3 is TGTGCCAGCAGCCATGGGGCTAGCTTGATTCCCGAGACCCAGTACTTC. Translating it yields CASSHGASLIPETQYF.